This entry lists 5 T cell receptor beta chains sequenced from one sample in a study of blood T cell repertoires in COVID-19. Sequencing was performed with immunoSEQ multiplex PCR; in TCRdb, only in-frame clones are kept and a portion is missing. The repertoire holds a few hundred thousand clones, with around nine tenths as singletons. Sequenced sample: PBMCs or T cells enriched from blood (not recorded which). All receptors derive from a woman in her twenties or thirties who had been exposed to COVID-19.

This clone came up once. This chain links TRBV14 with TRBJ2-3; perhaps TRBD1 as D (6 bases). CDR3 length: 15 residues. Germline V gene sequence: CDR1 SGHDN, CDR2 FVKESK. V was shortened by 4 bases and J by 0 bases, with 11 bases between the two germline ends. CDR3 coding DNA: TGTGCCAGCAGCCTCAGGGGAGTTAGCACAGATACGCAGTATTTT. Translation: CASSLRGVSTDTQYF.

The chain has TRBV10-3 and TRBJ1-3, with TRBD1 matching 9 bases. V lost 10 bases, J lost 1 base, and 8 bases stayed unmatched. Germline CDR1 reads ENHRY; CDR2 reads SYGVKD. The CDR3 loop spans 15 amino acids. CDR3 loop: CATAGTGRSGNTIYF. In nucleotides, the CDR3 is TGTGCCACCGCTGGGACAGGGAGGTCTGGAAACACCATATATTTT.

The rearrangement links TRBV7-2 to TRBJ1-6, with TRBD1 matching 8 bases. Germline lookup yields CDR1 SGHTA and CDR2 FQGNSA. The J segment lost 9 bases and the V segment lost 5 bases, leaving 9 bases of the junction unmatched. CDR3 length: 15 amino acids. The CDR3 DNA sequence: TGTGCCAGCAGCCCCCAGGGGGCGGTAGTTTCACCCCTCCACTTT. Translation: CASSPQGAVVSPLHF.

The chain couples TRBV10-3 to TRBJ2-7, with 12 bases identical to TRBD2. Germline CDR1 and CDR2: ENHRY and SYGVKD. CDR3 length: 16 residues. V lost 10 bases and J lost 4; bases outside the gene matches: 14. The CDR3 nucleotides are TGTGCCACCACAATCCAGGCGCTAGCGGGGGGGTACGAGCAGTACTTC. As protein: CATTIQALAGGYEQYF.

This clone was counted a single time. This sequence joins TRBV3-1 (or the pseudogene TRBV3-2) and TRBJ1-1; possible D gene TRBD1, 6 bases. Per the germline V gene, CDR1 is LGHDT and CDR2 is YNNKEL (reference sequence). The CDR3 spans 14 residues. V shed 1 base and J shed 3 bases, with 9 bases lying between them. CDR3 protein: CASSQVPGDTEAFF. In DNA form, the CDR3 reads TGTGCCAGCAGCCAAGTCCCAGGGGACACTGAAGCTTTCTTT.